This T cell receptor beta chain came from a study of PD-1 blockade in classical Hodgkin lymphoma. In the case of this clone: Its antigen remains unknown.

V dropped 4 bases and J dropped 4; count of bases not matched to a gene: 5. Germline V gene lookup returns CDR1 MDHEN and CDR2 SYDVKM. The CDR3 sequence is 15 residues long. Study-level points and caveats: Only CD4+ TCR diversity, not CD8+, had risen significantly by C4D1.

The time point denotes: cycle 4 day 1 (C4D1), after 6 weeks of nivolumab. All trial patients relapsed after autologous stem cell transplantation. Out of thawed PBMCs, magnetic negative selection purified CD4+ T cells. Produced via immunoSEQ multiplex PCR; TCRdb's table is partial and in-frame only. The sample includes tens of thousands of clones, over 80% of them seen just once. J is TRBJ2-2 and V is TRBV28; 8 bases line up with TRBD1. Sequences were derived from CD4+ T cells from blood, sampled before the fourth cycle of nivolumab. This receptor was obtained from a human donor with classical Hodgkin lymphoma. The CDR3: CASSYAQGATGELFF. The CDR3 bases are TGTGCCAGCAGTTACGCGCAGGGGGCCACCGGGGAGCTGTTTTTT.